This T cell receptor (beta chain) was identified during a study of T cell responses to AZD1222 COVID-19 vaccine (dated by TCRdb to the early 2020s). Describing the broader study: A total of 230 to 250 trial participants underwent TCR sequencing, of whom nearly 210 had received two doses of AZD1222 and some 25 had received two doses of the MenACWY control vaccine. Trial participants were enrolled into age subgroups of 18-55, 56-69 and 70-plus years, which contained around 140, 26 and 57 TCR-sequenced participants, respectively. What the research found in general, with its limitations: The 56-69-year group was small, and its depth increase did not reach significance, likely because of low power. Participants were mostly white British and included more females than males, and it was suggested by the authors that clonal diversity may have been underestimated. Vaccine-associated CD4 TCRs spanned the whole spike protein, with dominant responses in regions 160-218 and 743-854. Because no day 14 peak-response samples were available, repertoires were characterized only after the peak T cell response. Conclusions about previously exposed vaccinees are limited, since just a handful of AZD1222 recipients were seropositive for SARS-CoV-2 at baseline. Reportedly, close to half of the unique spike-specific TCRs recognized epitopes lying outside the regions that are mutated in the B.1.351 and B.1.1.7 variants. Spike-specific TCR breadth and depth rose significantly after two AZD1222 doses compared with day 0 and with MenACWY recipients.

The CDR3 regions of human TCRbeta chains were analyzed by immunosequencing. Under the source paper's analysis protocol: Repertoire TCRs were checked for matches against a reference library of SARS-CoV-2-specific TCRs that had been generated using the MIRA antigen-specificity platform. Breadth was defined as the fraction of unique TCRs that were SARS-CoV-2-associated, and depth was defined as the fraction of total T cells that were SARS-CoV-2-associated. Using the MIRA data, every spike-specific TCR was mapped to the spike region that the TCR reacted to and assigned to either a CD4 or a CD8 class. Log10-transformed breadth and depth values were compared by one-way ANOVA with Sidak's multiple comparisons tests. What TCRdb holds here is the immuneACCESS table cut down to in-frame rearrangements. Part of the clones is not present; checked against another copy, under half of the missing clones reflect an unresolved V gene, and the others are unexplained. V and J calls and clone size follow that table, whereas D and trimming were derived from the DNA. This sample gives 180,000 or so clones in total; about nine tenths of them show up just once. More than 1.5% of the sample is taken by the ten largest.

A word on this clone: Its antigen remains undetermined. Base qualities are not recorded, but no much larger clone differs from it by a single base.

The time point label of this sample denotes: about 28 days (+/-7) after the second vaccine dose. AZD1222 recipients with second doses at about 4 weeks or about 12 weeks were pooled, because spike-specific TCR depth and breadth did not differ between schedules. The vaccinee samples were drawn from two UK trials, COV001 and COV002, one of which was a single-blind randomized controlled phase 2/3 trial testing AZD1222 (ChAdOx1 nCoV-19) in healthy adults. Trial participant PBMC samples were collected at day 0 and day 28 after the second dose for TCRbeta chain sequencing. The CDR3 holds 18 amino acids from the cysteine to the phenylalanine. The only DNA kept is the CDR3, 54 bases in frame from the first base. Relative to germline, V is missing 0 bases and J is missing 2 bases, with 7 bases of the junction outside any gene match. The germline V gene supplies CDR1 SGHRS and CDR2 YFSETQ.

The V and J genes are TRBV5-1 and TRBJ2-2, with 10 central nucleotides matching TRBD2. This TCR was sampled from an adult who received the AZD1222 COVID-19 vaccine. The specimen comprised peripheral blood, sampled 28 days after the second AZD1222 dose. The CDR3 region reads CASSLAVTSGLNTGELFF. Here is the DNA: TGCGCCAGCAGCTTGGCAGTGACTAGCGGGCTTAACACCGGGGAGCTGTTTTTT.